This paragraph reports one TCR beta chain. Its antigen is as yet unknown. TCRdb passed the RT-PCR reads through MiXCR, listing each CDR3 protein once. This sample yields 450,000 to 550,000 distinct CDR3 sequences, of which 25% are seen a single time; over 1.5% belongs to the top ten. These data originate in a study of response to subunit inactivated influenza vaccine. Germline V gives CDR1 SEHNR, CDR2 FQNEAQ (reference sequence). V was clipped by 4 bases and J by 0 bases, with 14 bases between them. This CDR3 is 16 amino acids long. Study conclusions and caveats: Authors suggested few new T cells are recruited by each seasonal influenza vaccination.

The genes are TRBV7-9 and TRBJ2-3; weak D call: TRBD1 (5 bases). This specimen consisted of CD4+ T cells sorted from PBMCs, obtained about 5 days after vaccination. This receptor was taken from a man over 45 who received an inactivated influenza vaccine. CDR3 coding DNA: TGTGCCAGCAGCTCGTCAGGGCAAATAAGCACAGATACGCAGTATTTT. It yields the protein CASSSSGQISTDTQYF.